This T cell receptor beta chain was recorded in a study of blood T cell repertoires in COVID-19. Study summary: In each case, the material was cDNA or gDNA derived from T cells, B-cell-depleted T cells, or PBMCs.

Repertoires were generated with immunoSEQ multiplex PCR, while TCRdb's copy carries only in-frame clones and drops some. Of 240,000 or so clones in the sample, roughly 80% were seen once. The count of this clone is one. From germline, CDR1 is SGHVS and CDR2 FQNEAQ. This CDR3 is 14 amino acids long. After removal of 8 bases from V and 5 bases from J, the junction contained 7 bases not matched to a gene. The chain links TRBV7-8 to TRBJ2-3; TRBD1 matches 10 bases. The receptor's source is a woman older than 75 with acute or convalescent COVID-19. Sequenced sample: peripheral blood. This chain's CDR3 is CASRQGASGDTQYF. The CDR3 coding sequence is TGTGCCAGCCGACAGGGGGCAAGTGGAGATACGCAGTATTTT.